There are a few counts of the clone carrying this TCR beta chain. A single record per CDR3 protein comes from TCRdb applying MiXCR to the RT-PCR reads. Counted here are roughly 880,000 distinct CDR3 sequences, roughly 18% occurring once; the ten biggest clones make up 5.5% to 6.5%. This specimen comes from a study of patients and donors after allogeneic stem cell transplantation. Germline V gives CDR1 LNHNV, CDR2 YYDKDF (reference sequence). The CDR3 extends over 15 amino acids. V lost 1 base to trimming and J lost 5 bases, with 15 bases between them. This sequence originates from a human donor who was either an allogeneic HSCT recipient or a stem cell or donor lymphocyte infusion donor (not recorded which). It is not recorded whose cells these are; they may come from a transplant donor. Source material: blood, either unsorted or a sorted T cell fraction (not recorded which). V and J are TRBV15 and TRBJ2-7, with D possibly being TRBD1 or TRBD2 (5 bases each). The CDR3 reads CATSRVAWDPDEQYF. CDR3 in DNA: TGTGCCACCAGCAGAGTGGCCTGGGACCCAGACGAGCAGTACTTC. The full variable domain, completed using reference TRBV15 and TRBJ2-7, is DAMVIQNPRYQVTQFGKPVTLSCSQTLNHNVMYWYQQKSSQAPKLLFHYYDKDFNNEADTPDNFQSRRPNTSFCFLDIRSPGLGDTAMYLCATSRVAWDPDEQYFGPGTRLTVT.